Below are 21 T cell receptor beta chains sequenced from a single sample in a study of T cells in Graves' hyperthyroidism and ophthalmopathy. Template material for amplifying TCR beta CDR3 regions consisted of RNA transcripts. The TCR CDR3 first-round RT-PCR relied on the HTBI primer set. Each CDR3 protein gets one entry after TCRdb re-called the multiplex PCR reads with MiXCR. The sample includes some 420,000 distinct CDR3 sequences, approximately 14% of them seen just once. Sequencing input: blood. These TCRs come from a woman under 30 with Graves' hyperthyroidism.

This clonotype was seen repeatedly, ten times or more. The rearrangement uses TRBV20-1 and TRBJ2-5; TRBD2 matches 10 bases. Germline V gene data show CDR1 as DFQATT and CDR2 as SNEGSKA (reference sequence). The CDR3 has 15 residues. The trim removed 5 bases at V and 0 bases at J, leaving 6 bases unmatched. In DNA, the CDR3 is TGCAGTGCTGATGGACTAGCGGAGAACCAAGAGACCCAGTACTTC. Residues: CSADGLAENQETQYF.

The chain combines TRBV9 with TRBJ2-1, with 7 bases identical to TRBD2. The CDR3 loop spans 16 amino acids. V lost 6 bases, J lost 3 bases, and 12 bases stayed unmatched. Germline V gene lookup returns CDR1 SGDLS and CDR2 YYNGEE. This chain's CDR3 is CASTQGAGGSYNEQFF. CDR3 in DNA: TGTGCCAGCACCCAAGGTGCAGGCGGGAGCTACAATGAGCAGTTCTTC.

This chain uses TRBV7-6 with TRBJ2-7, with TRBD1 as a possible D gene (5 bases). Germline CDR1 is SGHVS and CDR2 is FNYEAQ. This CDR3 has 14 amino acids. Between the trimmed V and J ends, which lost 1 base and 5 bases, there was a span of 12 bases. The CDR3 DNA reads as TGTGCCAGCAGCTTAGTGCAGGGTTCCCACGAGCAGTACTTC. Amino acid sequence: CASSLVQGSHEQYF. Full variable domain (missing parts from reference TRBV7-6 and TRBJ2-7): GAGVSQSPRYKVTKRGQDVALRCDPISGHVSLYWYRQALGQGPEFLTYFNYEAQQDKSGLPNDRFSAERPEGSISTLTIQRTEQRDSAMYRCASSLVQGSHEQYFGPGTRLTVT.

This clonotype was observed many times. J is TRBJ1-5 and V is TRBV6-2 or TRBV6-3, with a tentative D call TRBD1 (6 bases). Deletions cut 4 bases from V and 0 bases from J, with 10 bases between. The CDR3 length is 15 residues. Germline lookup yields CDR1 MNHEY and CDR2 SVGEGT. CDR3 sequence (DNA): TGTGCCAGCAGTTTCGGACAGAATAGCAATCAGCCCCAGCATTTT. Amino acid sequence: CASSFGQNSNQPQHF.

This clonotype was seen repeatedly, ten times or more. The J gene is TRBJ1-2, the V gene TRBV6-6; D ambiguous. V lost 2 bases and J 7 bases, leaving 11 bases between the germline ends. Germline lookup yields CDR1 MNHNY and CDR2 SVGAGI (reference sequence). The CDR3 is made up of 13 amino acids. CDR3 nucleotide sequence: TGTGCCAGCAGTTACAATGCTTTCGGTGGCTACACCTTC. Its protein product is CASSYNAFGGYTF.

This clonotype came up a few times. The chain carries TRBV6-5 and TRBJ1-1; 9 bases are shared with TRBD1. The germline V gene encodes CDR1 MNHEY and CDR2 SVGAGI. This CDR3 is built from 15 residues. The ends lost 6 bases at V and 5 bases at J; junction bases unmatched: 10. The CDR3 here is CASSYRGQEVTEAFF. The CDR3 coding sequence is TGTGCCAGCAGCTACAGGGGGCAGGAGGTGACTGAAGCTTTCTTT.

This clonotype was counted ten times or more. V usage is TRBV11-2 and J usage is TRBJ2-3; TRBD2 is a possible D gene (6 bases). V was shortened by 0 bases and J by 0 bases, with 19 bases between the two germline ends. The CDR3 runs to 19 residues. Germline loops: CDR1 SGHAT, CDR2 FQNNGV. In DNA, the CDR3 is TGTGCCAGCAGCTTAGATGAGTACTCGTACAGCGGGAGCACAGATACGCAGTATTTT. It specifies CASSLDEYSYSGSTDTQYF.

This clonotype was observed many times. CDR3 nucleotides: TGTGCCAGCAGTTCCCGGGGTCAGGCTGAAGCTTTCTTT. This sequence encodes CASSSRGQAEAFF. This chain links TRBV6-2 or TRBV6-3 with TRBJ1-1; D unclear. Germline V gives CDR1 MNHEY, CDR2 SVGEGT. The CDR3 covers 13 residues. V was clipped by 4 bases and J by 6 bases, with 12 bases between them.

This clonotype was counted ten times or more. This CDR3 is CASSFGGQGPAEQYF. In DNA form, the CDR3 reads TGTGCCAGCAGCTTCGGGGGACAGGGCCCCGCGGAGCAGTACTTC. The rearrangement joins TRBV12-3 or TRBV12-4 to TRBJ2-7; 9 nucleotides agree with TRBD1. V lost 6 bases, J lost 7 bases, and 13 bases stayed unmatched. The CDR3 is made up of 15 amino acids.

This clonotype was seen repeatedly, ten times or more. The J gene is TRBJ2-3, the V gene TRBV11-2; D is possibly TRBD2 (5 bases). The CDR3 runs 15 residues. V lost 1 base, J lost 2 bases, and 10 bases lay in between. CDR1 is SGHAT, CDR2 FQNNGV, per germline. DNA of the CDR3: TGTGCCAGCAGCTTAGGTGGGCTAGCCACAGATACGCAGTATTTT. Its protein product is CASSLGGLATDTQYF.

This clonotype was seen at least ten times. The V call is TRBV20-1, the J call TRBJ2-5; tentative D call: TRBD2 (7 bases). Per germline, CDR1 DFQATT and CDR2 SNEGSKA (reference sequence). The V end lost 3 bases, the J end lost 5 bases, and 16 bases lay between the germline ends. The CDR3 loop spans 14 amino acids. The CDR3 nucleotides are TGCAGTGCTAGTGTGGGGGGGCGAGGGGAGACCCAGTACTTC. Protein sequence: CSASVGGRGETQYF.

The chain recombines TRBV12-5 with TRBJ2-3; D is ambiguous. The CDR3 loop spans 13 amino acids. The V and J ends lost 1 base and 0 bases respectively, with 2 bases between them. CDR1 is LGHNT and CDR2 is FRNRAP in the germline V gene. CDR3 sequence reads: CASGLGSTDTQYF. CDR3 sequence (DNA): TGTGCTAGTGGTTTGGGCAGCACAGATACGCAGTATTTT.

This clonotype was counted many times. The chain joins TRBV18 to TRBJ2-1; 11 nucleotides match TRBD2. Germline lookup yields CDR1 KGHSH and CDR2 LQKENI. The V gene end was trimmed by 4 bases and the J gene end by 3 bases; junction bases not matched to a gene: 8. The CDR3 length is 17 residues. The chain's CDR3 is CASSLGLAGGLYNEQFF. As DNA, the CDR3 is TGTGCCAGCTCACTTGGGCTAGCGGGAGGCCTCTACAATGAGCAGTTCTTC.

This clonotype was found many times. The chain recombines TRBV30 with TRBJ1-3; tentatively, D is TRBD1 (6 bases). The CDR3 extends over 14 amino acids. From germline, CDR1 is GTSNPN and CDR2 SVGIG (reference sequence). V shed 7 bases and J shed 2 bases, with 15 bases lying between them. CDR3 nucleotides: TGTGCCTACGGCTTGGGGGGCACTGGAAACACCATATATTTT. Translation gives CAYGLGGTGNTIYF.

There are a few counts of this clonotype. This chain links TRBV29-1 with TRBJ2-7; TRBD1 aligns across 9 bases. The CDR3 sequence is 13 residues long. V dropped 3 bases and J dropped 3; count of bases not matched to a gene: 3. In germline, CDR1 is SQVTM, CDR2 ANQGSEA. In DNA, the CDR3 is TGCAGCGTTGAGACAGGGGGGGGCTACGAGCAGTACTTC. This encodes CSVETGGGYEQYF.

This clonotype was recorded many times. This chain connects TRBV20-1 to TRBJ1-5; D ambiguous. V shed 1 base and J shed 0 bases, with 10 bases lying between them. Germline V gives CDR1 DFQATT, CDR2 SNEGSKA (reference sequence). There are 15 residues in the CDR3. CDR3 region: CSARVGGYSNQPQHF. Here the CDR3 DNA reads TGCAGTGCTAGAGTAGGCGGTTATAGCAATCAGCCCCAGCATTTT.

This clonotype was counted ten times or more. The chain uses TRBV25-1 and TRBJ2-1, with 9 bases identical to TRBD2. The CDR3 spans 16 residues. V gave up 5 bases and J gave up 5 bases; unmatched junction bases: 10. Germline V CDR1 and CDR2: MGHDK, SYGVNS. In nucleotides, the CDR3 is TGTGCCAGCAGTAACCTTTGGAGCGGGAGGAACAATGAGCAGTTCTTC. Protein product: CASSNLWSGRNNEQFF. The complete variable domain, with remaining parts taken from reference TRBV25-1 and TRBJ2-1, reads EADIYQTPRYLVIGTGKKITLECSQTMGHDKMYWYQQDPGMELHLIHYSYGVNSTEKGDLSSESTVSRIRTEHFPLTLESARPSHTSQYLCASSNLWSGRNNEQFFGPGTRLTVL.

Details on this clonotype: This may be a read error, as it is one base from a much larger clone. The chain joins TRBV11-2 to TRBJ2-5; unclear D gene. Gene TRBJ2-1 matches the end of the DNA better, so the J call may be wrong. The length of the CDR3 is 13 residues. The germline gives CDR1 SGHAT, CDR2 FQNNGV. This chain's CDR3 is CASSFGIQETQFF. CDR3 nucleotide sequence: TGTGCCAGCAGCTTTGGCATCCAAGAGACCCAGTTCTTC.

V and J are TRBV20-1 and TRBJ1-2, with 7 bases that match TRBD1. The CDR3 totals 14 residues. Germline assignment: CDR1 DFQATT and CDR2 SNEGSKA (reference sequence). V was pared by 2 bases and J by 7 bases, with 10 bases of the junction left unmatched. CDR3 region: CSARLTHRGGGYTF. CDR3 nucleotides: TGCAGTGCTAGACTCACCCACAGGGGAGGTGGCTACACCTTC.

This CDR3 is CASSQPGLAFHEQYF. CDR3 nucleotides: TGTGCCAGCAGCCAACCGGGACTAGCGTTCCACGAGCAGTACTTC. This chain joins TRBV3-1 and TRBJ2-7; 10 bases align to TRBD2. The CDR3 totals 15 residues. Germline V CDR1 and CDR2: LGHDT, YNNKEL (reference sequence). V lost 2 bases and J lost 5; bases outside the gene matches: 6.

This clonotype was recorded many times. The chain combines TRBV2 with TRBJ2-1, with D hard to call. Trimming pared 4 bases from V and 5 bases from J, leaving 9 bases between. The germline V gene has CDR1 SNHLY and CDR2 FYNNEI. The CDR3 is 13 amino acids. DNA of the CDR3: TGTGCCAGCAGTGTTGGAGAAGACAATGAGCAGTTCTTC. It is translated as CASSVGEDNEQFF.